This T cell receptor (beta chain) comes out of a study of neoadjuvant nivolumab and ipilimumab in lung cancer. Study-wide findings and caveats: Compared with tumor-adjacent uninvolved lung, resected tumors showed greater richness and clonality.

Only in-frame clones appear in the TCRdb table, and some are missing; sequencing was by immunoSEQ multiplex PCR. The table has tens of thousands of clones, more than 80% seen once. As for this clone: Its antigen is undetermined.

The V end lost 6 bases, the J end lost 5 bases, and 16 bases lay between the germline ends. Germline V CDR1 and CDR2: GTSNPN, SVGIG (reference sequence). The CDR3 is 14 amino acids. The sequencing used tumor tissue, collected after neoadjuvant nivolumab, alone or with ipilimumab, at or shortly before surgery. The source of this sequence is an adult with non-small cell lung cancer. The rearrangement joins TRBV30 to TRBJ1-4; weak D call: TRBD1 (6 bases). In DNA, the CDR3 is TGTGCCTGCCCTGGAAGGGGGGCAAATGAAAAACTGTTTTTT. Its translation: CACPGRGANEKLFF. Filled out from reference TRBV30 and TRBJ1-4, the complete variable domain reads SQTIHQWPATLVQPVGSPLSLECTVEGTSNPNLYWYRQAAGRGLQLLFYSVGIGQISSEVPQNLSASRPQDRQFILSSKKLLLSDSGFYLCACPGRGANEKLFFGSGTQLSVL.